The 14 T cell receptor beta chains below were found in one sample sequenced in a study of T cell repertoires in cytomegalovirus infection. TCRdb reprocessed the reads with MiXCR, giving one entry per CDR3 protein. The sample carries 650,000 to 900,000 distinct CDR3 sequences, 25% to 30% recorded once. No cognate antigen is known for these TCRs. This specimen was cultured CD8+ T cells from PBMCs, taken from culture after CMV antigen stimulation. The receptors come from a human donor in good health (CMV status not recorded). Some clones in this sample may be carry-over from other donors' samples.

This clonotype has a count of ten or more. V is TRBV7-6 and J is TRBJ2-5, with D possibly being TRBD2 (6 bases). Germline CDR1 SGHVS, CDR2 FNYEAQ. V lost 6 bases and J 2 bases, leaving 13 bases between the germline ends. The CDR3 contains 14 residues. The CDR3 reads CASSSLAEQETQYF. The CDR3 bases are TGTGCCAGCAGTTCGTTAGCGGAACAAGAGACCCAGTACTTC.

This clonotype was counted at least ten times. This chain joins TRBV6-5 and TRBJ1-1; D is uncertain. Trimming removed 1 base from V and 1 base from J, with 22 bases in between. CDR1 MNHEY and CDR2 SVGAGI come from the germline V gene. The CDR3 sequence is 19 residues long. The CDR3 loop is CASSYFYPEKQQRNTEAFF. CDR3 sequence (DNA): TGTGCCAGCAGTTACTTCTACCCCGAGAAACAGCAGAGGAACACTGAAGCTTTCTTT.

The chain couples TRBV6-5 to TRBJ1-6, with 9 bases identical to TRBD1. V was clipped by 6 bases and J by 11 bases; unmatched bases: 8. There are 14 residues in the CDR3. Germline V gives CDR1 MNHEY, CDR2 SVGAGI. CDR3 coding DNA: TGTGCCAGCAGCTCCGGGACAGGGTATCCACCCCTCCACTTT. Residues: CASSSGTGYPPLHF.

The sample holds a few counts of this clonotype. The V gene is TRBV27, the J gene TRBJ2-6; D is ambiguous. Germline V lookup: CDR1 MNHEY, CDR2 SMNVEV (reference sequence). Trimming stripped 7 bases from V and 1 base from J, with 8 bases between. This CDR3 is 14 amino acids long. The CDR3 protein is CASNPGSGANVLTF. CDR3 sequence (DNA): TGTGCCAGCAATCCTGGGTCTGGGGCCAACGTCCTGACTTTC. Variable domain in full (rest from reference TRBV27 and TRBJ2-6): EAQVTQNPRYLITVTGKKLTVTCSQNMNHEYMSWYRQDPGLGLRQIYYSMNVEVTDKGDVPEGYKVSRKEKRNFPLILESPSPNQTSLYFCASNPGSGANVLTFGAGSRLTVL.

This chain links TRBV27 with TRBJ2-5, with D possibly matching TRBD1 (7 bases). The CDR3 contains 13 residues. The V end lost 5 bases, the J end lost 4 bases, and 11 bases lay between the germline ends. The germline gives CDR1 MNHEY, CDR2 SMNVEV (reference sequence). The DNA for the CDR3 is TGTGCCAGCAGTGGCGGGACAGCAGAGACCCAGTACTTC. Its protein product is CASSGGTAETQYF.

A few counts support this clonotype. This CDR3 reads CASSLRTNNNEQFF. The CDR3 bases are TGTGCCAGCAGCCTCCGGACAAACAACAATGAGCAGTTCTTC. The chain has TRBV14 and TRBJ2-1, with TRBD1 as a possible D gene (5 bases). From germline, CDR1 is SGHDN and CDR2 FVKESK. The CDR3 is 14 residues long. The germline V and J ends were trimmed by 4 bases and 5 bases, with 12 bases remaining between them.

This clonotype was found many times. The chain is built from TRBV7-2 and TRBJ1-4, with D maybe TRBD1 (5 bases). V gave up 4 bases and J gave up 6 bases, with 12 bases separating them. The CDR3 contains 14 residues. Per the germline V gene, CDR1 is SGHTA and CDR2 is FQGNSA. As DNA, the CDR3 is TGTGCCAGCAGCTCGACAGTGGCCCATGAAAAACTGTTTTTT. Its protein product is CASSSTVAHEKLFF.

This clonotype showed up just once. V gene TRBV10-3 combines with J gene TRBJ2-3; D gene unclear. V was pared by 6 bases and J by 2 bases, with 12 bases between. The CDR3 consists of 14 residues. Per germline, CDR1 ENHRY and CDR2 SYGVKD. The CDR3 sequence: CAISANKDTDTQYF. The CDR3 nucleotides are TGTGCCATCAGCGCGAACAAAGACACAGATACGCAGTATTTT.

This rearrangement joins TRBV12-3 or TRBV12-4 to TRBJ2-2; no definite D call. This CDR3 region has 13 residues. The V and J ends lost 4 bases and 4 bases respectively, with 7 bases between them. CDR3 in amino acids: CASSSSVTGELFF. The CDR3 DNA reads TGTGCCAGCAGTTCGAGTGTCACCGGGGAGCTGTTTTTT.

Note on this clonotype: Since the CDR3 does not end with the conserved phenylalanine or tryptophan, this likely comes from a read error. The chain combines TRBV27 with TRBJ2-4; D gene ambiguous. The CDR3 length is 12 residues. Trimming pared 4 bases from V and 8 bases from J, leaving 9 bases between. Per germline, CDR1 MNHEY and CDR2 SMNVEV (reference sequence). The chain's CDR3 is CASSSPGHIQYS. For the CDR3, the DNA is TGTGCCAGCAGTTCCCCCGGTCACATTCAGTACTCC.

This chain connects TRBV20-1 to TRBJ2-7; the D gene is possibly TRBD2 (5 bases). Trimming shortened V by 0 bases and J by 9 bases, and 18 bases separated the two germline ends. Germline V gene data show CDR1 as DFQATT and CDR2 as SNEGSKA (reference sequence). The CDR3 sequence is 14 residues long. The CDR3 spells CSARDTVGKWRQYF. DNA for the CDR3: TGCAGTGCTAGAGATACGGTCGGGAAATGGAGGCAGTACTTC.

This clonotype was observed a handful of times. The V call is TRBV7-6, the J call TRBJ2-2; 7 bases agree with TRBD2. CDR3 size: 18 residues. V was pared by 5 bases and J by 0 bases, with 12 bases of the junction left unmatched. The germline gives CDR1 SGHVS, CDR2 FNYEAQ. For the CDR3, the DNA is TGTGCCAGCAGCGAGACTAGCCGGTCCCTCGCGAACACCGGGGAGCTGTTTTTT. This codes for CASSETSRSLANTGELFF.

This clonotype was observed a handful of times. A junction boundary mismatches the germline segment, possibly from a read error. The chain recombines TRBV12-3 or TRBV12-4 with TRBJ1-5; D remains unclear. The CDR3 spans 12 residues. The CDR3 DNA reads TGTGCCAGCAGCTTAGGGTTCCAGCCCCAGCATTTT. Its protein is CASSLGFQPQHF.

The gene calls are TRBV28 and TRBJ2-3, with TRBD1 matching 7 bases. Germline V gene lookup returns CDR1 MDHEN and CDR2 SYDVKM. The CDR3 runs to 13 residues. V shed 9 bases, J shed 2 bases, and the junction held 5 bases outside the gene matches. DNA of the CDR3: TGTGCCAGTCAGGGGGAGAACACAGATACGCAGTATTTT. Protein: CASQGENTDTQYF.